Below are 15 T cell receptor beta chains sequenced from a single sample in a study of CD8 T cells in Susac syndrome. With random hexamers, roughly 0.45 to 1 ug RNA was reverse transcribed. MiXCR, run by TCRdb on the immunoSEQ multiplex PCR reads, gives a single entry per CDR3 protein. The sample contains roughly 140,000 distinct CDR3 sequences, 85% to 95% of which appear only once. The source material was CD8+ T cells from PBMCs. The receptor source for this set is a human donor with multiple sclerosis.

The chain joins TRBV28 to TRBJ1-6; 7 bases are a match to TRBD1. The CDR3 runs to 16 residues. Losses at the gene ends were 1 base for V and 1 base for J; bases not matched to a gene: 1. Germline loops: CDR1 MDHEN, CDR2 SYDVKM. CDR3 sequence (DNA): TGTGCCAGCAGTTTATTCAGGGGGTCCTATAATTCACCCCTCCACTTT. Encoded protein: CASSLFRGSYNSPLHF.

V is TRBV13 and J is TRBJ2-7; no clear D gene. V dropped 5 bases and J dropped 0 bases, with 5 bases sitting between them. Germline V gene lookup returns CDR1 PRHDT and CDR2 FYEKMQ (reference sequence). This CDR3 has 12 amino acids. The CDR3 loop reads CASSPLSYEQYF. CDR3 sequence (DNA): TGTGCCAGCAGCCCTCTCTCCTACGAGCAGTACTTC.

This chain links TRBV3-1 with TRBJ2-2; D gene uncertain. Per the germline V gene, CDR1 is LGHDT and CDR2 is YNNKEL (reference sequence). This CDR3 is 14 amino acids long. Trimming stripped 0 bases from V and 6 bases from J, with 8 bases between. CDR3 nucleotides: TGTGCCAGCAGCCAAGAGTCGGTTCCCGGGGAGCTGTTTTTT. Translating gives CASSQESVPGELFF.

The sample holds one count of this clonotype. The CDR3 region is CASSVVGDRGRTDTQYF. The CDR3, as DNA: TGTGCCAGCAGCGTAGTAGGAGACAGGGGGCGCACAGATACGCAGTATTTT. The V gene is TRBV9, the J gene TRBJ2-3; 10 bases are shared with TRBD1. V shed 0 bases, J shed 1 base, and the junction held 5 bases outside the gene matches. The V gene's germline CDR1 is SGDLS and CDR2 YYNGEE. The CDR3 is 17 amino acids.

This clonotype is a singleton in its sample. CDR3 region: CSVESGQSSYEQYF. The DNA for the CDR3 is TGCAGCGTTGAATCGGGACAGAGCTCCTACGAGCAGTACTTC. The V and J genes are TRBV29-1 and TRBJ2-7, with TRBD1 matching over 7 bases. Germline V gene lookup returns CDR1 SQVTM and CDR2 ANQGSEA. The CDR3 loop spans 14 amino acids. J gave up 0 bases and V 2 bases, and 4 bases lay outside the gene matches.

V gene TRBV5-6 combines with J gene TRBJ2-1; 8 nucleotides align to TRBD2. Germline CDR1 SGHDT, CDR2 YYEEEE. The CDR3 spans 14 residues. The V segment lost 3 bases and the J segment 4 bases; nucleotides outside the gene matches: 3. The CDR3 bases are TGTGCCAGCAGCTACCAGCGGGGGTACAATGAGCAGTTCTTC. Translation gives CASSYQRGYNEQFF.

The rearrangement uses TRBV6-2 or TRBV6-3 and TRBJ1-4, with a possible D match to TRBD1 (6 bases). Germline lookup yields CDR1 MNHEY and CDR2 SVGEGT. The CDR3 length is 15 residues. V was trimmed by 5 bases and J by 7 bases, leaving 17 bases between them. In DNA form, the CDR3 reads TGTGCCAGCAGTACCTACAGGGAGGGTGTTGAAAAACTGTTTTTT. This codes for CASSTYREGVEKLFF.

The rearrangement links TRBV7-6 to TRBJ2-3; the D gene is possibly TRBD2 (5 bases). The CDR3 covers 13 residues. Germline CDR1 is SGHVS and CDR2 is FNYEAQ. V lost 3 bases to trimming and J lost 6 bases, with 10 bases between them. Here the CDR3 reads CASSLRTWDTQYF. The CDR3 bases are TGTGCCAGCAGCTTGCGGACTTGGGATACGCAGTATTTT. The full variable domain, completed using reference TRBV7-6 and TRBJ2-3, is GAGVSQSPRYKVTKRGQDVALRCDPISGHVSLYWYRQALGQGPEFLTYFNYEAQQDKSGLPNDRFSAERPEGSISTLTIQRTEQRDSAMYRCASSLRTWDTQYFGPGTRLTVL.

The rearrangement joins TRBV24-1 to TRBJ1-2; D unclear. This CDR3 spans 16 amino acids. Trimming stripped 0 bases from V and 4 bases from J, with 14 bases between. The germline CDR1 and CDR2 sequences are KGHDR and SFDVKD. This CDR3 reads CATSDLGIGSCYGYTF. As DNA, the CDR3 is TGTGCCACCAGTGATTTGGGGATAGGTTCATGCTATGGCTACACCTTC.

The chain carries TRBV27 and TRBJ2-7; 10 nucleotides agree with TRBD2. After removal of 5 bases from V and 2 bases from J, the junction contained 9 bases not matched to a gene. CDR3 size: 16 residues. The germline CDR1 and CDR2 sequences are MNHEY and SMNVEV (reference sequence). This chain's CDR3 is CASSPPGLAGAYEQYF. The CDR3 bases are TGTGCCAGCAGTCCCCCGGGGCTAGCGGGGGCCTACGAGCAGTACTTC.

The rearrangement links TRBV23-1 to TRBJ2-1; no definite D call. TRBV23-1 is designated an ORF whose function remains uncertain. Trimming took 4 bases from V and 4 from J, leaving 23 bases between them. The CDR3 sequence is 18 residues long. CDR3 bases: TGCGCCAGCAGTCTTAAACCCCTAGAAGGGCACCCGTACAATGAGCAGTTCTTC. It codes for CASSLKPLEGHPYNEQFF.

The chain uses TRBV7-9 and TRBJ2-2; the D is unclear. This CDR3 comprises 16 residues. Trimming took 8 bases from V and 1 from J, leaving 17 bases between them. In germline, CDR1 is SEHNR, CDR2 FQNEAQ (reference sequence). CDR3 coding DNA: TGTGCCAGCGGACCATGGGCAGGCCTGAACACCGGGGAGCTGTTTTTT. Translation gives CASGPWAGLNTGELFF.

The chain combines TRBV19 with TRBJ1-2; 9 nucleotides align to TRBD1. The CDR3 spans 15 residues. Germline CDR1 is LNHDA and CDR2 is SQIVND (reference sequence). Trimming at V came to 7 bases and at J to 7 bases, leaving 13 bases not matched to a gene. This chain's CDR3 is CASIGPGQGGLGYTF. The CDR3 DNA follows: TGTGCCAGTATTGGCCCGGGACAGGGAGGACTTGGCTACACCTTC.

The chain joins TRBV6-2 or TRBV6-3 to TRBJ2-7, with TRBD1 matching over 7 bases. Germline CDR1 reads MNHEY; CDR2 reads SVGEGT. V shed 5 bases, J shed 2 bases, and the junction held 3 bases outside the gene matches. The CDR3 totals 13 residues. CDR3 bases: TGTGCCAGCAGTCGGGACAGCGCCTACGAGCAGTACTTC. Protein: CASSRDSAYEQYF.

The chain links TRBV7-3 to TRBJ2-3, with 8 bases identical to TRBD2. The V gene end was trimmed by 3 bases and the J gene end by 4 bases; junction bases not matched to a gene: 9. The CDR3 covers 16 residues. In germline, CDR1 is SGHTA, CDR2 FQGTGA. The CDR3 loop is CASSFYGGAIADTQYF. In DNA, the CDR3 is TGTGCCAGCAGCTTCTACGGGGGGGCAATAGCAGATACGCAGTATTTT.